Listed here are 18 T cell receptor beta chains from one sample, sequenced in a study of breast tumors, draining lymph nodes, adjacent tissues. TCRdb re-derived calls from the multiplex PCR reads in MiXCR, one entry per CDR3 protein. The sample holds some 14,000 distinct CDR3 sequences, 55% seen once. Sequencing input: tumor-adjacent breast tissue. The receptors here all came from a female donor with breast cancer. Some clones in this sample may be carry-over from other donors' samples.

This sequence joins TRBV10-2 and TRBJ1-6, with TRBD1 identical over 8 bases. The length of the CDR3 is 12 residues. J was trimmed by 9 bases and V by 8 bases; bases with no gene match: 3. From germline, CDR1 is WSHSY and CDR2 SAAADI. The CDR3 coding sequence is TGCGCCAGCTCCCAGGGGGCTTCACCCCTCCACTTT. Its translation: CASSQGASPLHF.

This clonotype was observed once. Germline and junction disagree at one end, which may indicate a read error. This chain uses TRBV10-2 with TRBJ2-7; TRBD1 agrees at 7 bases. The germline V gene encodes CDR1 WSHSY and CDR2 SAAADI. This CDR3 is 16 amino acids long. The CDR3 loop reads CASSESPPRGFYEQYF. In DNA, the CDR3 is TGCGCCAGTAGTGAGTCCCCCCCCAGGGGGTTCTACGAGCAGTACTTC.

The V gene is TRBV7-2, the J gene TRBJ1-6; 8 bases fit TRBD1. V shed 3 bases, J shed 13 bases, and the junction held 8 bases outside the gene matches. The CDR3 spans 14 residues. Germline CDR1 SGHTA, CDR2 FQGNSA. This CDR3 reads CASSLTGAGSPLHF. The CDR3, as DNA: TGTGCCAGCAGCTTGACAGGGGCGGGTTCGCCCCTCCACTTT.

The sample holds many counts of this clonotype. The chain combines TRBV5-5 with TRBJ2-5; tentatively, D is TRBD2 (6 bases). Germline V gene sequence: CDR1 SGHKS, CDR2 YYEKEE (reference sequence). The CDR3 is 15 amino acids. The V end lost 2 bases, the J end lost 2 bases, and 13 bases lay between the germline ends. The CDR3 here is CASSFGGAAQETQYF. The CDR3 coding sequence is TGTGCCAGCAGCTTCGGCGGGGCGGCACAAGAGACCCAGTACTTC.

Comment on this clonotype: An end of the junction differs from the germline gene, which may be a read error. This chain joins TRBV27 and TRBJ2-7; 9 nucleotides agree with TRBD2. Germline V lookup: CDR1 MNHEY, CDR2 SMNVEV (reference sequence). This CDR3 is built from 14 residues. Here the CDR3 DNA reads TGTGCCAGCGGACGGGGAGCGGGAGGTTACGGGCAGTACTTC. It yields the protein CASGRGAGGYGQYF.

The CDR3 spells CASSLSGYHEQYF. The CDR3 bases are TGTGCCAGCAGCTTGTCAGGGTACCACGAGCAGTACTTC. This chain joins TRBV5-6 and TRBJ2-7; tentatively, D is TRBD1 (5 bases). Germline loops: CDR1 SGHDT, CDR2 YYEEEE. This CDR3 is built from 13 residues. Trimming stripped 1 base from V and 5 bases from J, with 10 bases between. The variable domain in full, with the rest retrieved from reference TRBV5-6 and TRBJ2-7, is DAGVTQSPTHLIKTRGQQVTLRCSPKSGHDTVSWYQQALGQGPQFIFQYYEEEERQRGNFPDRFSGHQFPNYSSELNVNALLLGDSALYLCASSLSGYHEQYFGPGTRLTVT.

This clonotype is medium-sized within its sample. This chain uses TRBV2 with TRBJ1-5; 7 nucleotides match TRBD1. CDR3 size: 13 residues. Germline values: CDR1 SNHLY, CDR2 FYNNEI. J gave up 7 bases and V 6 bases, and 6 bases lay outside the gene matches. DNA for the CDR3: TGTGCCAGCAGCCCAGACAGGGTACAGCCCCAGCATTTT. Its protein product is CASSPDRVQPQHF.

V is TRBV4-2 and J is TRBJ2-1; D might be TRBD1 (5 bases). The CDR3 length is 12 residues. Germline CDR1 LGHNA, CDR2 YNFKEQ. V shed 0 bases and J shed 10 bases, with 7 bases lying between them. The CDR3 sequence is CASSQDQGEQFF. CDR3 in DNA: TGTGCCAGCAGCCAAGATCAGGGAGAGCAGTTCTTC.

This clonotype is labeled large. The chain has TRBV20-1 and TRBJ2-1, with unresolved D. Per germline, CDR1 DFQATT and CDR2 SNEGSKA (reference sequence). The CDR3 sequence is 14 residues long. V lost 5 bases and J lost 2, with 13 bases in between. CDR3 loop: CSAVTNTPYNEQFF. CDR3 nucleotide sequence: TGCAGTGCTGTAACCAACACCCCCTACAATGAGCAGTTCTTC.

Concerning this clonotype: A read error may produce the germline difference seen at one junction end. This chain connects TRBV7-6 to TRBJ2-3; the match to TRBD1 covers 7 bases. CDR3 length: 17 amino acids. Germline V gene lookup returns CDR1 SGHVS and CDR2 FNYEAQ. Written as DNA, the CDR3 is TGTGCCGGCAGCTTAGCCCCGAGGGGGCCCCGCACGGATACGCAGTATTTT. Its protein is CAGSLAPRGPRTDTQYF.

Comment on this clonotype: A much larger clone lies one base from this, so it may be a read error. J is TRBJ1-1 and V is TRBV13, with D possibly being TRBD1 (5 bases). The V end was cut by 4 bases, the J end by 0 bases, with 12 bases between. The CDR3 runs 15 residues. From germline, CDR1 is PRHDT and CDR2 FYEKMQ (reference sequence). CDR3 region: CASSSPGAMNTEAFF. For the CDR3, the DNA is TGTGCCAGCAGCTCGCCCGGGGCCATGAACACTGAAGCTTTCTTT.

The CDR3 is CASKRGAGNEQFF. CDR3 DNA: TGTGCCAGTAAGAGGGGGGCCGGGAATGAGCAGTTCTTC. This chain connects TRBV19 to TRBJ2-1, with D perhaps assigned TRBD1 or TRBD2 (6 bases each). This CDR3 is 13 amino acids long. Trimming cost V 7 bases and J 7 bases, with 14 bases left between them. The germline CDR1 and CDR2 sequences are LNHDA and SQIVND (reference sequence).

The rearrangement joins TRBV7-3 to TRBJ1-2; D is perhaps TRBD1 (6 bases). Trimming shortened V by 2 bases and J by 4 bases, and 11 bases separated the two germline ends. Germline V CDR1 and CDR2: SGHTA, FQGTGA. The CDR3 is 14 amino acids. The CDR3 bases are TGTGCCAGCAGCTTACAGGGGCAGGGCTATGGCTACACCTTC. This gives the protein CASSLQGQGYGYTF.

The chain has TRBV6-1 and TRBJ1-2; 10 nucleotides agree with TRBD1. The ends lost 5 bases at V and 5 bases at J; junction bases unmatched: 5. CDR1 MNHNS and CDR2 SASEGT come from the germline V gene. The CDR3 extends over 14 amino acids. Here the CDR3 DNA reads TGTGCCAGCAGTCACTCGGACAGGGGGTATGGCTACACCTTC. Translated, it gives CASSHSDRGYGYTF.

By proportion, this clonotype is medium-sized. The V call is TRBV6-5, the J call TRBJ2-7, with D perhaps TRBD1 (6 bases). The CDR3 has 14 residues. V gave up 5 bases and J gave up 2 bases, with 13 bases separating them. In germline, CDR1 is MNHEY, CDR2 SVGAGI. CDR3 residues: CASSPTRTAYEQYF. The CDR3 DNA reads as TGTGCCAGCAGTCCGACTCGGACAGCCTACGAGCAGTACTTC.

This clonotype was picked up many times. The genes are TRBV6-5 and TRBJ1-1; D gene ambiguous. The CDR3 has 13 residues. The V gene lost 9 bases and the J gene lost 4 bases, with 15 bases spanning the gap. CDR1 is MNHEY, CDR2 SVGAGI, per germline. CDR3 DNA: TGTGCCAGTTTGCCGGGATCGGGCACTGAAGCTTTCTTT. It codes for CASLPGSGTEAFF.

This clonotype appeared many times. V usage is TRBV6-2 or TRBV6-3 and J usage is TRBJ1-5; D is undetermined. V was pared by 6 bases and J by 0 bases, with 12 bases between. Germline assignment: CDR1 MNHEY and CDR2 SVGEGT. The CDR3 has 15 residues. The CDR3 nucleotides read TGTGCCAGCAGCCCCAGATCCTATAGCAATCAGCCCCAGCATTTT. It codes for CASSPRSYSNQPQHF.

Ten or more counts support this clonotype. The chain couples TRBV7-2 to TRBJ2-5; 14 bases are a match to TRBD2. The CDR3 spans 16 residues. With 3 bases clipped from V and 5 bases from J, the junction kept 5 bases outside the gene matches. Germline CDR1 reads SGHTA; CDR2 reads FQGNSA. CDR3 loop: CASSFQRLAGGETQYF. The CDR3 DNA follows: TGTGCCAGCAGCTTTCAACGACTAGCGGGGGGGGAGACCCAGTACTTC.